The rows below give T cell receptor beta chains drawn from one sample of a study of shared clonotypes between healthy human individuals. Only in-frame clones appear in the TCRdb table, and some are missing; sequencing was by immunoSEQ multiplex PCR. Of 550,000 to 600,000 clones in the sample, roughly 98% were seen once. The sequenced sample was naive CD8+ T cells sorted from blood. These receptors were collected from a man under 40 in good health. CDR3s include the opening cysteine and the closing phenylalanine or tryptophan. The D gene is left open where the match is weak. A clone size is listed for some rows: how often the clone was seen (once, few, many), or a class if it is expanded.

-	TRBJ1-1	TRBV7-9	-	TGTGCCAGCAGCCTGGGGAAGATAACTTTCTTT	CASSLGKITFF
-	TRBJ2-3	TRBV7-9	-	TGTGCCAGCAGCTTACCGACTAGCACAGATACGCAGTATTTT	CASSLPTSTDTQYF
-	TRBJ2-5	TRBV7-9	-	TGTGCCAGCAGCTGGGGCGCCGGTTCTCAAGAGACCCAGTACTTC	CASSWGAGSQETQYF
-	TRBJ1-1	TRBV27	-	TGTGCCAGCAGTTTATACGGTGAAGCTTTCTTT	CASSLYGEAFF
-	TRBJ2-7	TRBV7-9	-	TGTGCCAGCAGCTTCCCAGGAATGGCCTACGAGCAGTACTTC	CASSFPGMAYEQYF
-	TRBJ2-5	TRBV7-6	TRBD1	TGTGCCAGCAGCCTCTCGGACAGGGGTGGTGTGGAGACCCAGTACTTC	CASSLSDRGGVETQYF
-	TRBJ1-5	TRBV28	-	TGTGCCAGCAGCCGTGATAGCAATCAGCCCCAGCATTTT	CASSRDSNQPQHF
-	TRBJ1-3	TRBV29-1	-	TGCAGCGCGGTGTCTGGAAACACCATATATTTT	CSAVSGNTIYF
-	TRBJ2-3	TRBV25-1	-	TGTGCCAGCAGTGAATGGGTGAGACTAGGTTTCGTAGATACGCAGTATTTT	CASSEWVRLGFVDTQYF
-	TRBJ2-3	TRBV28	-	TGTGCCAGCAGTTTATTCGGGACGCCGGGTTGGACAGATACGCAGTATTTT	CASSLFGTPGWTDTQYF
-	TRBJ2-7	TRBV11-2	-	TGTGCCAGCAGCCTAGACTCCTACGAGCAGTACTTC	CASSLDSYEQYF
once	TRBJ2-5	TRBV9	-	TGTGCCAGCAGCCCCCCGGGGGAGACCCAGTACTTC	CASSPPGETQYF
-	TRBJ2-1	TRBV18	-	TGTGCCAGCTCACCACCCATATTCGACTCAGGGGCAGTGAATGAGCAGTTCTTC	CASSPPIFDSGAVNEQFF
-	TRBJ2-7	TRBV27	TRBD2	TGTGCCAGCAGTTTCGGGACTAGCGGGAGGTTGGGCGAGCAGTACTTC	CASSFGTSGRLGEQYF
-	TRBJ2-1	TRBV27	TRBD2	TGTGCCAGCAGTTCCCCCCGTAGCGGGAGCCTCTACAATGAGCAGTTCTTC	CASSSPRSGSLYNEQFF
few	TRBJ1-5	TRBV16	-	TGTGCCAGCAGACCCAACGTCCAGGGAGATCAGCCCCAGCATTTT	CASRPNVQGDQPQHF
-	TRBJ2-1	TRBV6-1	-	TGTGCCAGCAGTGGACAGCGCTCCTACAATGAGCAGTTCTTC	CASSGQRSYNEQFF
-	TRBJ2-2	TRBV7-9	TRBD2	TGTGCCAGCAGCGGACTAGCCTTCACCGGGGAGCTGTTTTTT	CASSGLAFTGELFF
-	TRBJ2-1	TRBV4-3	TRBD2	TGCGCCAGCAGCCAAGAGCTTCCTAGCGGGTTCTACAATGAGCAGTTCTTC	CASSQELPSGFYNEQFF
once	TRBJ2-2	TRBV30	TRBD2	TGTGCCTGGAGCTCGGATTTAGCGGGTGCTCCCACCGGGGAGCTGTTTTTT	CAWSSDLAGAPTGELFF
-	TRBJ1-4	TRBV4-3	TRBD1	TGCGCCAGCAGCCTTCTTCCTGGGCAGGGGGCAGATGAAAAACTGTTTTTT	CASSLLPGQGADEKLFF
-	TRBJ1-2	TRBV18	-	TGTGCCAGCTCACCCCAGACAGGCGACATACGATCTGGCTATGGCTACACCTTC	CASSPQTGDIRSGYGYTF
once	TRBJ2-7	TRBV27	TRBD1	TGTGCCAGCAGTTGGGGACAGGGATACGAGCAGTACTTC	CASSWGQGYEQYF
-	TRBJ1-2	TRBV15	-	TGTGCCACCAGCAGAAGTCGGACCGCTTCGCCTATTTATGGCTACACCTTC	CATSRSRTASPIYGYTF